Listed below are T cell receptor beta chains from one sample, sequenced in a study of beta chain features in type 1 diabetes. Assay: immunoSEQ multiplex PCR; the TCRdb copy retains only in-frame clones and omits some. The sample holds a few hundred thousand clones; approximately 14% are singletons and the top ten take 6.7%. The sequencing sample was made of central memory CD4+ T cells from blood. The receptors stem from a young man in good health. The CDR3 runs from the conserved cysteine through the conserved F or W. D genes are given only for firm matches. Size is stated for part of the rows, as once, few or many counts, or as a class when the clone is expanded.

-,-,TRBJ1-1,TRBV5-6,14,CASSSNRVLTEAFF,TGTGCCAGCAGCTCTAATAGGGTTCTCACTGAAGCTTTCTTT
-,-,TRBJ2-5,TRBV6-1,13,CASSPVAEGTQYF,TGTGCCAGCAGCCCTGTAGCAGAGGGGACCCAGTACTTC
-,-,TRBJ1-5,TRBV27,14,CASSFWQANQPQHF,TGTGCCAGCAGTTTCTGGCAGGCAAATCAGCCCCAGCATTTT
-,-,TRBJ2-7,TRBV27,13,CASSRQLSYEQYF,TGTGCCAGCAGTCGTCAGTTATCCTACGAGCAGTACTTC
TRBD2,-,TRBJ2-7,TRBV5-1,20,CASSPLPNIRTSGRSYEQYF,TGCGCCAGCAGCCCCCTCCCAAATATCCGGACTAGCGGGCGTTCCTACGAGCAGTACTTC
-,many,TRBJ2-7,TRBV7-9,12,CASSLASKGLEF,TGTGCCAGCAGCTTAGCGTCTAAGGGGCTGGAATTC
-,-,TRBJ2-2,TRBV29-1,15,CSVGGLMTNTGELFF,TGCAGCGTTGGAGGGCTGATGACGAACACCGGGGAGCTGTTTTTT
TRBD1,-,TRBJ1-2,TRBV18,14,CASSPTGQGPGGSF,TGTGCCAGCTCACCAACGGGACAGGGGCCTGGAGGGAGCTTC
-,many,TRBJ1-1,TRBV29-1,12,CSVGLGQTEAFF,TGCAGCGTTGGCTTGGGCCAGACTGAAGCTTTCTTT
TRBD2,-,TRBJ2-5,TRBV5-4,13,CASRIGLEETQYF,TGTGCCAGCAGGATTGGACTAGAAGAGACCCAGTACTTC
-,-,TRBJ1-1,TRBV19,16,CASSIDHRGRGTEAFF,TGTGCCAGTAGTATAGATCACCGGGGGCGAGGCACTGAAGCTTTCTTT
TRBD2,few,TRBJ2-5,TRBV18,16,CASSPEGSGGRETQYF,TGTGCCAGCTCACCCGAAGGCAGCGGGGGTCGGGAGACCCAGTACTTC
-,few,TRBJ1-5,TRBV27,16,CASSFEGSGRNQPQHF,TGTGCCAGCAGTTTTGAGGGATCGGGGCGCAATCAGCCCCAGCATTTT
-,many,TRBJ2-1,TRBV11-2,15,CASSLEGTPYNEQFF,TGTGCCAGCAGCTTAGAAGGGACGCCCTACAATGAGCAGTTCTTC
-,-,TRBJ2-5,TRBV5-4,16,CASSLHGGQSKETQYF,TGTGCCAGCAGCCTCCACGGGGGACAGTCCAAAGAGACCCAGTACTTC
-,few,TRBJ1-2,TRBV29-1,12,CSVEPSGSGYTF,TGCAGCGTTGAACCGAGTGGGAGCGGCTACACCTTC
TRBD1,-,TRBJ2-3,TRBV5-6,16,CASSQRQGGSTDTQYF,TGTGCCAGCAGCCAACGACAGGGTGGGAGCACAGATACGCAGTATTTT
-,few,TRBJ2-1,TRBV7-2,11,CASSEVNEQFF,TGTGCCAGCAGCGAAGTAAATGAGCAGTTCTTC
-,-,TRBJ2-2,TRBV5-6,18,CASSLVVGMSWNTGELFF,TGTGCCAGCAGCTTGGTGGTCGGGATGAGCTGGAACACCGGGGAGCTGTTTTTT
-,few,TRBJ1-2,TRBV19,13,CASNPRPLYGYTF,TGTGCCAGTAATCCCCGGCCTCTCTATGGCTACACCTTC
TRBD1,-,TRBJ1-1,TRBV30,17,CAWSAKQGVVAGTEAFF,TGTGCCTGGAGTGCAAAACAGGGGGTGGTAGCGGGCACTGAAGCTTTCTTT
-,few,TRBJ1-4,TRBV19,15,CASRHQAQTNEKLFF,TGTGCCAGTCGACATCAGGCCCAAACTAATGAAAAACTGTTTTTT
TRBD1,-,TRBJ1-4,TRBV30,15,CAWSIRTGGNEKLFF,TGTGCCTGGAGTATTCGGACAGGGGGCAATGAAAAACTGTTTTTT
-,few,TRBJ1-2,TRBV6-5,13,CASSYGLHYGYTF,TGTGCCAGCAGTTACGGGCTACACTATGGCTACACCTTC
-,few,TRBJ1-1,TRBV2,13,CASSGTLNTEAFF,TGTGCCAGCAGTGGTACCTTAAACACTGAAGCTTTCTTT
-,-,TRBJ2-5,TRBV6-1,15,CASRRHETNWETQYF,TGTGCCAGCAGGAGACACGAGACAAACTGGGAGACCCAGTACTTC
-,-,TRBJ2-4,TRBV7-8,16,CASSLGQQIAKNIQYF,TGTGCCAGCAGCTTAGGGCAGCAAATAGCCAAAAACATTCAGTACTTC
TRBD1,many,TRBJ1-5,TRBV19,15,CASNWDRGRYQPQHF,TGTGCCAGTAACTGGGACAGGGGGCGATATCAGCCCCAGCATTTT
TRBD2,-,TRBJ2-5,TRBV6-1,17,CASSAVPGLAGGETQYF,TGTGCCAGCAGTGCCGTCCCGGGACTAGCGGGGGGGGAGACCCAGTACTTC
-,many,TRBJ2-1,TRBV30,14,CAWNPGWASNEQFF,TGTGCCTGGAACCCGGGATGGGCTAGCAATGAGCAGTTCTTC
TRBD1,-,TRBJ1-3,TRBV10-3,15,CAISETDRVGNTIYF,TGTGCCATCAGTGAAACGGACAGGGTAGGAAACACCATATATTTT
TRBD1,many,TRBJ2-7,TRBV18,13,CASSPGQGSAQYF,TGTGCCAGCTCACCAGGACAGGGAAGTGCGCAGTACTTC
-,many,TRBJ2-1,TRBV9,12,CASSRPRGAKFF,TGTGCCAGCAGCCGCCCTCGGGGGGCTAAGTTCTTC
TRBD1,-,TRBJ2-3,TRBV4-3,16,CASSQATGAQVDTQYF,TGCGCCAGCAGCCAAGCCACAGGGGCCCAAGTTGATACGCAGTATTTT
-,many,TRBJ2-1,TRBV11-3,15,CASSLDAHRGNEQFF,TGTGCCAGCAGCTTAGACGCCCATCGGGGTAATGAGCAGTTCTTC
-,few,TRBJ1-2,TRBV6-6,12,CASRSTVYGYTF,TGTGCCAGCAGGTCGACGGTCTATGGCTACACCTTC
TRBD1,-,TRBJ2-1,TRBV4-3,16,CASSQPLRGGHNEQFF,TGCGCCAGCAGCCAGCCCCTGCGAGGGGGCCACAATGAGCAGTTCTTC
-,few,TRBJ1-2,TRBV6-5,14,CASSRQDPNYGYTF,TGTGCCAGCAGCAGACAGGATCCTAACTATGGCTACACCTTC
-,few,TRBJ2-5,TRBV11-1,13,CASSLGAGETQYF,TGTGCCAGCAGCTTAGGAGCGGGAGAGACCCAGTACTTC
-,-,TRBJ2-3,TRBV5-6,13,CASIREDTDTQYF,TGTGCCAGCATTCGAGAAGACACAGATACGCAGTATTTT
-,-,TRBJ2-5,TRBV15,15,CATSRDRGIVKTQYF,TGTGCCACCAGCAGAGATCGGGGGATAGTAAAGACCCAGTACTTC
TRBD2,-,TRBJ2-1,TRBV30,16,CAWSLLAGGSYNEQFF,TGTGCCTGGAGTTTACTAGCGGGAGGCTCCTACAATGAGCAGTTCTTC
TRBD2,-,TRBJ2-5,TRBV7-9,16,CASSLALLAGEETQYF,TGTGCCAGCAGCTTAGCACTCCTAGCGGGAGAAGAGACCCAGTACTTC
-,-,TRBJ1-1,TRBV7-3,19,CASSLNGQWERRENTEAFF,TGTGCCAGCAGCCTGAACGGGCAGTGGGAACGGAGAGAGAACACTGAAGCTTTCTTT
TRBD2,many,TRBJ2-4,TRBV19,13,CASSGGRRAIQYF,TGTGCCAGTAGTGGCGGGAGGAGGGCCATTCAGTACTTC
-,few,TRBJ1-1,TRBV29-1,11,CSVRENTEAFF,TGCAGCGTCCGGGAAAACACTGAAGCTTTCTTT
-,-,TRBJ1-5,TRBV6-1,13,CASILGQNQPQHF,TGTGCCAGCATCCTAGGACAGAATCAGCCCCAGCATTTT
-,-,TRBJ2-3,TRBV4-3,13,CASSQEPGDTQYF,TGCGCCAGCAGCCAAGAACCCGGTGATACGCAGTATTTT
-,few,TRBJ2-1,TRBV14,15,CASSSGTPTYNEQFF,TGTGCCAGCAGCTCCGGGACCCCAACGTACAATGAGCAGTTCTTC
-,few,TRBJ2-2,TRBV6-6,13,CASNLGGTGELFF,TGTGCCAGCAACCTGGGCGGCACCGGGGAGCTGTTTTTT
TRBD2,-,TRBJ2-5,TRBV10-2,14,CASGRLAGGETQYF,TGCGCCAGCGGAAGACTAGCGGGGGGCGAGACCCAGTACTTC
TRBD1,-,TRBJ1-2,TRBV10-3,13,CAISERDSYGYTF,TGTGCCATCAGTGAGCGGGACAGCTATGGCTACACCTTC
TRBD1,-,TRBJ2-3,TRBV9,17,CASSPPPGQGNADTQYF,TGTGCCAGCAGCCCTCCCCCTGGACAGGGAAACGCGGATACGCAGTATTTT